This passage covers 29 T cell receptor beta chains from one sample sequenced in a study of blood T cell repertoires in COVID-19. The data were produced by immunoSEQ multiplex PCR, yet TCRdb's version contains in-frame clones alone and is incomplete. The profile shows approximately 300,000 clones, around 83% of them singletons. The sequencing input was peripheral blood. Source of these receptors: a woman aged 45-65 years with acute or convalescent COVID-19.

The chain joins TRBV4-2 to TRBJ2-3; a possible D gene is TRBD2 (5 bases). The CDR3 runs to 17 residues. V was clipped by 8 bases and J by 3 bases, with 24 bases between them. Per germline, CDR1 LGHNA and CDR2 YNFKEQ. CDR3 residues: CASSTPRLGGLTDTQYF. DNA for the CDR3: TGTGCCAGCTCTACCCCCAGGTTGGGCGGGTTAACAGATACGCAGTATTTT.

CDR3 protein: CASSGQGRNSPLHF. In nucleotides, the CDR3 is TGTGCCAGCAGTGGGCAGGGCAGAAATTCACCCCTCCACTTT. The chain combines TRBV2 with TRBJ1-6, with TRBD1 as a possible D gene (5 bases). This CDR3 comprises 14 residues. Trimming stripped 4 bases from V and 7 bases from J, with 11 bases between. Per the germline V gene, CDR1 is SNHLY and CDR2 is FYNNEI.

V usage is TRBV28 and J usage is TRBJ1-2, with TRBD1 matching over 7 bases. Germline CDR1 reads MDHEN; CDR2 reads SYDVKM. The V segment lost 6 bases and the J segment 8 bases; nucleotides outside the gene matches: 12. The length of the CDR3 is 14 residues. CDR3 sequence (DNA): TGTGCCAGCAGGACCCCTGGGACAGACTGGGGCTACACCTTC. This gives the protein CASRTPGTDWGYTF.

The CDR3 sequence is CASSQNWSGEKLFF. The CDR3 bases are TGTGCCAGCAGCCAAAACTGGTCAGGGGAAAAACTGTTTTTT. The genes are TRBV14 and TRBJ1-4; TRBD1 is a possible D gene (5 bases). From germline, CDR1 is SGHDN and CDR2 FVKESK. V lost 2 bases and J lost 8, with 12 bases in between. This CDR3 comprises 14 residues.

This clone was counted a single time. This chain joins TRBV9 and TRBJ2-2, with D unclear. Trimming pared 0 bases from V and 0 bases from J, leaving 6 bases between. The CDR3 length is 15 residues. Looked up from germline, CDR1 is SGDLS and CDR2 is YYNGEE. The CDR3, as DNA: TGTGCCAGCAGCGTAGACACCGCGAACACCGGGGAGCTGTTTTTT. It translates to CASSVDTANTGELFF.

This rearrangement joins TRBV24-1 to TRBJ2-3, with TRBD2 identical over 7 bases. The junction had 8 bases not matched to a gene; V was cut back by 3 bases and J by 6 bases. The CDR3 has 15 residues. Germline V lookup: CDR1 KGHDR, CDR2 SFDVKD. CDR3 in amino acids: CATSDTGRGLDTQYF. CDR3 DNA: TGTGCCACCAGTGATACGGGGAGGGGACTCGATACGCAGTATTTT.

This clone was detected a few times. The chain recombines TRBV12-3 or TRBV12-4 with TRBJ1-2, with D possibly matching TRBD1 (5 bases). Trimming left V 3 bases short and J 8 bases short, with 10 bases between. The CDR3 has 12 residues. The chain's CDR3 is CASSFGGVGYTF. As DNA, the CDR3 is TGTGCCAGCAGTTTCGGAGGGGTCGGCTACACCTTC.

This clone was seen once. This rearrangement joins TRBV29-1 to TRBJ2-7; 10 nucleotides match TRBD1. Germline CDR1 is SQVTM and CDR2 is ANQGSEA. The CDR3 length is 16 residues. V gave up 5 bases and J gave up 3 bases; unmatched junction bases: 13. The CDR3 DNA reads as TGCAGCGTTACCCCCGGGACAGGGGAATGGAGCTACGAGCAGTACTTC. Translating gives CSVTPGTGEWSYEQYF.

The chain combines TRBV28 with TRBJ1-5; 8 nucleotides agree with TRBD1. CDR1 MDHEN and CDR2 SYDVKM come from the germline V gene. V dropped 7 bases and J dropped 5; count of bases not matched to a gene: 4. The CDR3 totals 13 residues. The CDR3 region has the DNA TGTGCCAGCACAGGGGGCGATCATCAGCCCCAGCATTTT. It codes for CASTGGDHQPQHF.

This chain joins TRBV6-6 and TRBJ1-5, with 8 bases that match TRBD1. J gave up 7 bases and V 7 bases, and 15 bases lay outside the gene matches. In germline, CDR1 is MNHNY, CDR2 SVGAGI (reference sequence). The CDR3 totals 16 residues. The CDR3 protein is CASNTPRQGSGQPQHF. The DNA for the CDR3 is TGTGCCAGCAACACCCCGCGACAGGGGTCCGGGCAGCCCCAGCATTTT.

This clone has ten or more counts. This chain uses TRBV10-1 with TRBJ2-2, with D maybe TRBD1 (6 bases). This CDR3 is 17 amino acids long. In germline, CDR1 is WNHNN, CDR2 SYGVQD (reference sequence). Trimming pared 6 bases from V and 9 bases from J, leaving 26 bases between. The CDR3 DNA reads as TGCGCCAGCAGCGAGCGGATAGACAGGTTACTATTTCGGGAGCTGTTTTTT. It specifies CASSERIDRLLFRELFF.

The chain links TRBV4-2 to TRBJ2-3; 8 nucleotides line up with TRBD2. Per germline, CDR1 LGHNA and CDR2 YNFKEQ. The V gene end was trimmed by 0 bases and the J gene end by 3 bases; junction bases not matched to a gene: 5. The CDR3 spans 16 residues. CDR3 sequence: CASSQDNGGETDTQYF. As DNA, the CDR3 is TGTGCCAGCAGCCAAGACAACGGGGGGGAGACAGATACGCAGTATTTT.

J is TRBJ2-7 and V is TRBV9; 11 positions agree with TRBD2. V trimming: 4 bases; J trimming: 3 bases; junction bases outside the gene matches: 3. CDR1 and CDR2 from the germline V gene are SGDLS and YYNGEE. CDR3 length: 14 amino acids. CDR3 residues: CASSPGLAGYEQYF. The CDR3 nucleotides are TGTGCCAGCAGCCCCGGACTAGCGGGCTACGAGCAGTACTTC.

The chain recombines TRBV7-9 with TRBJ2-3; 11 bases agree with TRBD1. V was clipped by 5 bases and J by 5 bases; unmatched bases: 6. Germline V CDR1 and CDR2: SEHNR, FQNEAQ (reference sequence). CDR3 length equals 15 residues. The CDR3 spells CASSRPGQGVDTQYF. CDR3 nucleotide sequence: TGTGCCAGCAGCAGACCGGGACAGGGGGTAGATACGCAGTATTTT.

This clone showed up just a few times. This rearrangement joins TRBV4-2 to TRBJ1-1; no clear D. Per the germline V gene, CDR1 is LGHNA and CDR2 is YNFKEQ. V was trimmed by 7 bases and J by 3 bases, leaving 12 bases between them. The length of the CDR3 is 13 residues. The chain's CDR3 is CASTKVRDTEAFF. In nucleotides, the CDR3 is TGTGCCAGCACGAAAGTGCGGGACACTGAAGCTTTCTTT.

The chain links TRBV7-9 to TRBJ2-7, with 9 bases matching TRBD2. Trimming at V came to 5 bases and at J to 5 bases, leaving 16 bases not matched to a gene. CDR3 length: 17 residues. CDR1 and CDR2 from the germline V gene are SEHNR and FQNEAQ (reference sequence). For the CDR3, the DNA is TGTGCCAGCAGCCCCCTTGATAGCGCGGGAGGGACCCACGAGCAGTACTTC. This gives the protein CASSPLDSAGGTHEQYF.

The gene calls are TRBV6-5 and TRBJ1-2; no clear D gene. Trimming cost V 7 bases and J 4 bases, with 16 bases left between them. Germline CDR1 reads MNHEY; CDR2 reads SVGAGI. The CDR3 length is 14 residues. CDR3 in amino acids: CASTQPGLRYGYTF. In nucleotides, the CDR3 is TGTGCCAGCACCCAACCGGGTCTCCGCTATGGCTACACCTTC.

This rearrangement joins TRBV4-3 to TRBJ1-4, with D unclear. V lost 1 base, J lost 8 bases, and 14 bases lay in between. Germline V CDR1 and CDR2: LGHNA, YSLEER. CDR3 length equals 15 residues. In nucleotides, the CDR3 is TGCGCCAGCAGCCAAGCTGCGCTTTCAGGAGAAAAACTGTTTTTT. This sequence encodes CASSQAALSGEKLFF.

V is TRBV7-2 and J is TRBJ2-7; 8 nucleotides line up with TRBD2. This CDR3 comprises 15 residues. The V gene's germline CDR1 is SGHTA and CDR2 FQGNSA. V lost 2 bases and J lost 7; bases outside the gene matches: 10. CDR3 nucleotides: TGTGCCAGCAGCTTAAGCGACGGGAGGGCGAGGGAGCAGTACTTC. Protein sequence: CASSLSDGRAREQYF. The full variable domain, with the rest looked up from reference TRBV7-2 and TRBJ2-7, is GAGVSQSPSNKVTEKGKDVELRCDPISGHTALYWYRQSLGQGLEFLIYFQGNSAPDKSGLPSDRFSAERTGGSVSTLTIQRTQQEDSAVYLCASSLSDGRAREQYFGPGTRLTVT.

In this sample, this clone turned up once. The CDR3 loop is CASSWAGRETQYF. CDR3 sequence (DNA): TGTGCCAGCAGCTGGGCAGGGCGGGAGACCCAGTACTTC. The chain employs TRBV7-6 and TRBJ2-5, with a weak D call TRBD1 (5 bases). V was trimmed by 4 bases and J by 5 bases, leaving 11 bases between them. Germline V gene lookup returns CDR1 SGHVS and CDR2 FNYEAQ. The CDR3 extends over 13 amino acids.

V is TRBV2 and J is TRBJ2-2; 11 nucleotides agree with TRBD2. CDR3 length: 15 residues. Germline values: CDR1 SNHLY, CDR2 FYNNEI. Losses at the gene ends were 6 bases for V and 6 bases for J; bases not matched to a gene: 6. In DNA form, the CDR3 reads TGTGCCAGCAGCCTACTAGCGGGGGTGGCCGGGGAGCTGTTTTTT. As protein: CASSLLAGVAGELFF.

The chain has TRBV24-1 and TRBJ2-5; D may be TRBD1 (5 bases). The CDR3 sequence is 14 residues long. Germline V gene lookup returns CDR1 KGHDR and CDR2 SFDVKD. Trimming removed 3 bases from V and 3 bases from J, with 10 bases in between. For the CDR3, the DNA is TGTGCCACCAGTGATAAGACAGTAGAAGAGACCCAGTACTTC. This codes for CATSDKTVEETQYF.

The gene calls are TRBV20-1 and TRBJ2-3, with D possibly being TRBD2 (6 bases). The V gene's germline CDR1 is DFQATT and CDR2 SNEGSKA (reference sequence). This CDR3 contains 11 residues. Trimming took off 5 bases at V and 8 bases at J, with 11 bases between the two ends. CDR3 in amino acids: CSALTSGTQYF. The CDR3 DNA follows: TGCAGTGCTCTGACTAGTGGTACGCAGTATTTT.

This clone was picked up one time. This chain uses TRBV9 with TRBJ2-1, with D possibly TRBD2 on 6 matching bases. Trimming removed 2 bases from V and 0 bases from J, with 9 bases in between. The CDR3 loop spans 15 amino acids. Per the germline V gene, CDR1 is SGDLS and CDR2 is YYNGEE. CDR3 bases: TGTGCCAGCAGCGTTTACGGGAGCTCCTACAATGAGCAGTTCTTC. Translation: CASSVYGSSYNEQFF.

The J gene is TRBJ2-7, the V gene TRBV30; TRBD1 aligns across 8 bases. The CDR3 consists of 15 residues. The J segment lost 3 bases and the V segment lost 0 bases, leaving 7 bases of the junction unmatched. Germline V gene data show CDR1 as GTSNPN and CDR2 as SVGIG (reference sequence). CDR3 protein: CAWSVQGDKSYEQYF. DNA of the CDR3: TGTGCCTGGAGTGTACAGGGGGACAAGAGCTACGAGCAGTACTTC. The entire variable domain, with the rest obtained from reference TRBV30 and TRBJ2-7, is as follows: SQTIHQWPATLVQPVGSPLSLECTVEGTSNPNLYWYRQAAGRGLQLLFYSVGIGQISSEVPQNLSASRPQDRQFILSSKKLLLSDSGFYLCAWSVQGDKSYEQYFGPGTRLTVT.

V and J are TRBV5-5 and TRBJ2-1, with 8 positions matching TRBD2. Looked up from germline, CDR1 is SGHKS and CDR2 is YYEKEE (reference sequence). The junction had 4 bases not matched to a gene; V was cut back by 2 bases and J by 6 bases. The length of the CDR3 is 14 residues. CDR3 protein: CASSFSGSTNEQFF. DNA of the CDR3: TGTGCCAGCAGCTTCAGCGGGAGCACCAATGAGCAGTTCTTC.

The J gene is TRBJ2-7, the V gene TRBV7-9; 9 bases map to TRBD1. V dropped 4 bases and J dropped 4; count of bases not matched to a gene: 5. The CDR3 is 14 residues long. Germline V lookup: CDR1 SEHNR, CDR2 FQNEAQ (reference sequence). This CDR3 reads CASSSGTGRYEQYF. CDR3 nucleotides: TGTGCCAGCAGCTCCGGGACAGGGAGGTACGAGCAGTACTTC.

This clone turned up a few times. The chain couples TRBV30 to TRBJ1-5; possible D gene TRBD1, 6 bases. The CDR3 sequence is 14 residues long. Germline V gives CDR1 GTSNPN, CDR2 SVGIG (reference sequence). V gave up 5 bases and J gave up 5 bases, with 16 bases separating them. Here the CDR3 reads CAWGGSYRDQPQHF. The CDR3 DNA sequence: TGTGCCTGGGGAGGGTCTTACAGGGATCAGCCCCAGCATTTT. Variable domain in full (rest from reference TRBV30 and TRBJ1-5): SQTIHQWPATLVQPVGSPLSLECTVEGTSNPNLYWYRQAAGRGLQLLFYSVGIGQISSEVPQNLSASRPQDRQFILSSKKLLLSDSGFYLCAWGGSYRDQPQHFGDGTRLSIL.

This clone was observed many times. The chain carries TRBV30 and TRBJ1-3, with D uncertain. CDR1 GTSNPN and CDR2 SVGIG come from the germline V gene (reference sequence). Trimming left V 0 bases short and J 4 bases short, with 4 bases between. CDR3 length: 12 amino acids. CDR3 nucleotide sequence: TGTGCCTGGAGTGTGGCCGGAAACACCATATATTTT. Its protein product is CAWSVAGNTIYF.